The clone carrying this TCR beta chain was seen a single time. Trimming cost V 4 bases and J 0 bases, with 15 bases left between them. Germline values: CDR1 SGHRS, CDR2 YFSETQ. The CDR3 loop spans 16 amino acids. A quantity of roughly 0.5 to 1 ug RNA underwent reverse transcription using random hexamers. TCRdb fed the immunoSEQ multiplex PCR reads into MiXCR, producing one record per CDR3 protein. The sample has approximately 190,000 distinct CDR3 sequences; approximately 95% are singletons. The data stem from a study of CD8 T cells in Susac syndrome. Sequenced sample: CD4+ T cells from PBMCs. The clonotype comes from a human donor with Susac syndrome. V is TRBV5-1 and J is TRBJ2-3; D tentatively reads TRBD1 or TRBD2 (6 bases each). CDR3 amino acids: CASSGTPDRSTDTQYF. The CDR3 coding sequence is TGCGCCAGCAGCGGGACTCCAGACAGGAGCACAGATACGCAGTATTTT.